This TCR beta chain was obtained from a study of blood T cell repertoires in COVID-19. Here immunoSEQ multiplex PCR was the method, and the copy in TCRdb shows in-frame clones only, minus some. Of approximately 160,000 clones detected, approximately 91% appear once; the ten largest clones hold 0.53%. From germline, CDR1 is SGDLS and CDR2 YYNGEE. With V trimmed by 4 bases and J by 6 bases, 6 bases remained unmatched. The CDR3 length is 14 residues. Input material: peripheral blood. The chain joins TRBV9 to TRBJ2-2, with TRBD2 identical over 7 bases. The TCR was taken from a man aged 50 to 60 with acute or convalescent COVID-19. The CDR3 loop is CASSRGAGAGELFF. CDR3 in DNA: TGTGCCAGCAGCCGCGGGGCGGGAGCCGGGGAGCTGTTTTTT.